This T cell receptor (beta chain) derives from a study of blood T cell repertoires in COVID-19. Clones were sequenced by immunoSEQ multiplex PCR, and TCRdb holds only the in-frame ones, with some missing. The repertoire holds over 10,000 clones, with nearly 90% as singletons. CDR1 and CDR2 (germline): LNHDA, SQIVND (reference sequence). V was clipped by 7 bases and J by 5 bases, with 18 bases between them. The CDR3 loop spans 15 amino acids. The origin of this receptor is a human donor with active COVID-19. The donor label of this sample is uncertain. The sequenced sample consisted of peripheral blood. The chain couples TRBV19 to TRBJ1-5; D perhaps matches TRBD1 (5 bases). The CDR3 loop is CASTTSGGRHQPQHF. Here the CDR3 DNA reads TGTGCCAGTACCACCTCCGGGGGGAGACATCAGCCCCAGCATTTT.